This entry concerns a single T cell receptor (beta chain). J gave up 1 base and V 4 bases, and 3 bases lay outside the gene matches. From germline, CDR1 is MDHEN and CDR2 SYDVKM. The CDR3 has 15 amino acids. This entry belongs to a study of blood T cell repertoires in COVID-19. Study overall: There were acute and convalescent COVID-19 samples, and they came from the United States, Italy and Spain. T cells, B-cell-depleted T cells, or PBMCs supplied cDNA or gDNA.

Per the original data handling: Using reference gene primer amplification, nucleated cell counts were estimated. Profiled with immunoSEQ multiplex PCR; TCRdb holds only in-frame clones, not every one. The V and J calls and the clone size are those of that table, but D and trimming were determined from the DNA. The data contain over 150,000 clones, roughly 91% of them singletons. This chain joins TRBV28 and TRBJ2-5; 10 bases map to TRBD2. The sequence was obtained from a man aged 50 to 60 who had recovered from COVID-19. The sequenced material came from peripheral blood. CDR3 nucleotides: TGTGCCAGCAGTTCGTTAGCGGGGGGCCAAGAGACCCAGTACTTC. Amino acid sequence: CASSSLAGGQETQYF.